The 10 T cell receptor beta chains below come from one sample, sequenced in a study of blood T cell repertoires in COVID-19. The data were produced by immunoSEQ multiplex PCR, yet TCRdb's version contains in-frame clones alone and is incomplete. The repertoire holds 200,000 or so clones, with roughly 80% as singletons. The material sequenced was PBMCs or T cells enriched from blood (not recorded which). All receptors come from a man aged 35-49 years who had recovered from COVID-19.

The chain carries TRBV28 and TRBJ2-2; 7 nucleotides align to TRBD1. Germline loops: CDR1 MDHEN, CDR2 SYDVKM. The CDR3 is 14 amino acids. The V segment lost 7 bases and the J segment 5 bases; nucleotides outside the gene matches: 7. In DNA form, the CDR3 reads TGTGCCAGCACCGCGACAGGGAAGACCGGGGAGCTGTTTTTT. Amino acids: CASTATGKTGELFF.

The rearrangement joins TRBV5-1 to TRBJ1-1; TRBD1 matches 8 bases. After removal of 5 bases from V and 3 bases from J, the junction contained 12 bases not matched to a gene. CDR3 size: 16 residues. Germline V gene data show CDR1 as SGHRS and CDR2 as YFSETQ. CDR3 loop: CASRSRTGWTDTEAFF. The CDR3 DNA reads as TGCGCCAGCAGATCCCGGACAGGGTGGACGGACACTGAAGCTTTCTTT. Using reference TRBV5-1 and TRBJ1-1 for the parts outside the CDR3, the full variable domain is KAGVTQTPRYLIKTRGQQVTLSCSPISGHRSVSWYQQTPGQGLQFLFEYFSETQRNKGNFPGRFSGRQFSNSRSEMNVSTLELGDSALYLCASRSRTGWTDTEAFFGQGTRLTVV.

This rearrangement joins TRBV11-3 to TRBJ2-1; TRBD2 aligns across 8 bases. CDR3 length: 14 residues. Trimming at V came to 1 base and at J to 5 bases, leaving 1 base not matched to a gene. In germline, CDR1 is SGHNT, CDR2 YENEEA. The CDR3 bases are TGTGCCAGCAGCTTAGCGGGGGGGAACAATGAGCAGTTCTTC. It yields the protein CASSLAGGNNEQFF.

The CDR3 reads CASSTTTGNGYEQYF. CDR3 bases: TGTGCCAGTAGTACCACAACGGGAAATGGGTACGAGCAGTACTTC. This chain joins TRBV19 and TRBJ2-7; TRBD2 is a possible D gene (5 bases). V lost 4 bases and J lost 4, with 17 bases in between. Germline CDR1 reads LNHDA; CDR2 reads SQIVND (reference sequence). The CDR3 runs to 15 residues.

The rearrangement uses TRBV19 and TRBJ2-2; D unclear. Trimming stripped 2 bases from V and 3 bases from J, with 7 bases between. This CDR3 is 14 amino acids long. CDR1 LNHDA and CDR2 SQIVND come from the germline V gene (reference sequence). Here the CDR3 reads CASSISSDTGELFF. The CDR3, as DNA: TGTGCCAGTAGTATATCCTCTGACACCGGGGAGCTGTTTTTT.

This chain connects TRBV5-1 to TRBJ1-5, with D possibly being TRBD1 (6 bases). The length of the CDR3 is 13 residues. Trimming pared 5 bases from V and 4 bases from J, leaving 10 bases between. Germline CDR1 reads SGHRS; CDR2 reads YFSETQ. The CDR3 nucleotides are TGCGCCAGCAGTACAGGGCCGAATCAGCCCCAGCATTTT. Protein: CASSTGPNQPQHF.

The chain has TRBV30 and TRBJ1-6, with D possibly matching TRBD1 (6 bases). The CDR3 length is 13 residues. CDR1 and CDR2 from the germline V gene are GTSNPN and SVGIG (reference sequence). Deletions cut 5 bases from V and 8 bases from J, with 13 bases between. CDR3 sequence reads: CAWSQGRDSPLHF. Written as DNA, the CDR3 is TGTGCCTGGTCACAGGGCCGGGATTCACCCCTCCACTTT.

The CDR3 here is CASSRAGSTGELFF. The CDR3 DNA sequence: TGTGCCAGCAGCCGTGCGGGGTCCACCGGGGAGCTGTTTTTT. The rearrangement links TRBV7-9 to TRBJ2-2, with D possibly matching TRBD2 (6 bases). Germline loops: CDR1 SEHNR, CDR2 FQNEAQ (reference sequence). Trimming stripped 5 bases from V and 4 bases from J, with 11 bases between. The CDR3 runs 14 residues.

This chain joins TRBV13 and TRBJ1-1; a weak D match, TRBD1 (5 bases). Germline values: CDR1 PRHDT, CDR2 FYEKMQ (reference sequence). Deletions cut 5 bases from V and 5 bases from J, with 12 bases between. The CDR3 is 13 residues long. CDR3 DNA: TGTGCCAGCAGCCCGGGGGTAGGGACTGAAGCTTTCTTT. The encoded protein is CASSPGVGTEAFF.

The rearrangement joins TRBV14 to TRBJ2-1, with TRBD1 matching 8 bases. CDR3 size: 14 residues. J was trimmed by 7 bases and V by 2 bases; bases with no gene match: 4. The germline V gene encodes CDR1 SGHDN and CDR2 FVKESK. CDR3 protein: CASSQQGALNEQFF. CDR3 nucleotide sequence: TGTGCCAGCAGCCAACAGGGGGCGTTGAATGAGCAGTTCTTC. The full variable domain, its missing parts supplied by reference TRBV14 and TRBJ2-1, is EAGVTQFPSHSVIEKGQTVTLRCDPISGHDNLYWYRRVMGKEIKFLLHFVKESKQDESGMPNNRFLAERTGGTYSTLKVQPAELEDSGVYFCASSQQGALNEQFFGPGTRLTVL.